The source of this T cell receptor (beta chain) is a study of blood T cell repertoires in COVID-19. Study-level information: From the United States, Italy and Spain came samples of acute and convalescent COVID-19. T cells, B-cell-depleted T cells, or PBMCs provided the cDNA or gDNA that served as material.

V lost 1 base, J lost 7 bases, and 17 bases lay in between. CDR3 length: 16 residues. The germline V gene has CDR1 SGHVS and CDR2 FQNEAQ. As processed by the authors: Reference gene primer amplification gave nucleated cell count estimates. Data came from immunoSEQ multiplex PCR; TCRdb stores just in-frame clones and leaves some out. V, J and clone size are those of that table, while D and trimming were read from the DNA. The sample consists of fewer than 110,000 clones, almost 95% of them appearing once. The source material was peripheral blood. The chain is built from TRBV7-8 and TRBJ1-5, with TRBD1 as a possible D gene (5 bases). This TCR derives from a man aged 50 to 59 with active COVID-19. The CDR3 sequence is CASSLGQGAWGQPQHF. The CDR3 DNA follows: TGTGCCAGCAGCTTAGGCCAAGGGGCCTGGGGACAGCCCCAGCATTTT.